These 7 T cell receptor beta chains were sequenced from one sample in a study of cytomegalovirus exposure and HLA in healthy donors (dated by TCRdb to 2015 to 2018). The method behind the library was the immunoSEQ multiplex PCR assay. The multiplex PCR relied on a mix of 60 forward primers for TCR Vbeta segments and 13 reverse primers for TCR Jbeta segments. The table comes from immuneACCESS by way of TCRdb, which keeps in-frame sequences with V and J called. Part of the clones is missing from these tables; in studies checked, under half for an unresolved V gene and the rest for unknown reasons. The sample records more than 140,000 clones, roughly 81% of which are singletons. In total, the top ten clones hold around 1.5% of the sample. Sequenced input: PBMCs. All receptors derive from a female donor in good health and CMV-seronegative.

This clone is a singleton in its sample. The chain is built from TRBV27 and TRBJ2-5; TRBD2 matches at 12 bases. The tail of the sequence fits TRBJ2-7 better, so the J call may be wrong. Germline CDR1 and CDR2: MNHEY and SMNVEV (reference sequence). The CDR3 spans 15 residues. CDR3 bases: TGTGCCAGCAGTTTGACTAGCGGGAGTGTGTACGAGCAGTACTTC. This codes for CASSLTSGSVYEQYF.

This clone was observed a single time. The chain carries TRBV7-8 and TRBJ2-3; 8 nucleotides agree with TRBD2. CDR1 is SGHVS and CDR2 is FQNEAQ in the germline V gene. V shed 2 bases and J 5 bases; nucleotides not matched to a gene: 3. The CDR3 spans 14 residues. In DNA form, the CDR3 reads TGTGCCAGCAGCTTAAGTGCGGGGGGAGATACGCAGTATTTT. This sequence encodes CASSLSAGGDTQYF.

This chain joins TRBV5-1 and TRBJ2-7; maybe TRBD1 (5 bases). Trimming stripped 2 bases from V and 7 bases from J, with 10 bases between. The CDR3 has 12 residues. Germline values: CDR1 SGHRS, CDR2 YFSETQ. In nucleotides, the CDR3 is TGCGCCAGCAGCTTACAGGAGAAGGAGCAGTACTTC. This gives the protein CASSLQEKEQYF.

This clone was observed a single time. The CDR3 nucleotides are TGTGCCAGCTCATCCGAAGGGGGAGACACTGAAGCTTTCTTT. Residues: CASSSEGGDTEAFF. This sequence joins TRBV18 and TRBJ1-1; D perhaps matches TRBD1 (6 bases). The V end lost 5 bases, the J end lost 3 bases, and 13 bases lay between the germline ends. The CDR3 contains 14 residues. Germline lookup yields CDR1 KGHSH and CDR2 LQKENI.

The chain recombines TRBV5-1 with TRBJ1-2, with 7 bases matching TRBD1. The CDR3 is 12 amino acids. V shed 3 bases and J 7 bases; nucleotides not matched to a gene: 3. Per germline, CDR1 SGHRS and CDR2 YFSETQ. The CDR3 nucleotides are TGCGCCAGCAGCTCCACAGGGGTTGGCTACACCTTC. Its translation is CASSSTGVGYTF.

V usage is TRBV11-2 and J usage is TRBJ2-2, with D possibly being TRBD2 (7 bases). With 3 bases removed from V and 7 bases from J, the gap between germline ends came to 15 bases. The CDR3 spans 15 residues. Germline values: CDR1 SGHAT, CDR2 FQNNGV. CDR3 in amino acids: CASSFQGGGRGELFF. The CDR3 DNA is TGTGCCAGCAGCTTCCAAGGGGGGGGGCGCGGGGAGCTGTTTTTT.

This chain connects TRBV5-1 to TRBJ1-6; 9 bases map to TRBD1. There are 16 residues in the CDR3. The junction had 8 bases not matched to a gene; V was cut back by 0 bases and J by 10 bases. Germline V gene lookup returns CDR1 SGHRS and CDR2 YFSETQ. The CDR3 bases are TGCGCCAGCAGCTTGGGTACAGGGGGCTTAGGGTCACCCCTCCACTTT. It translates to CASSLGTGGLGSPLHF. The full variable domain, rest sourced from reference TRBV5-1 and TRBJ1-6, is KAGVTQTPRYLIKTRGQQVTLSCSPISGHRSVSWYQQTPGQGLQFLFEYFSETQRNKGNFPGRFSGRQFSNSRSEMNVSTLELGDSALYLCASSLGTGGLGSPLHFGNGTRLTVT.